This record covers a single T cell receptor (beta chain). The data stem from a study of blood T cell repertoires in COVID-19. Study-wide background: Both acute and convalescent COVID-19 samples were obtained from the United States, Italy and Spain. T cells, B-cell-depleted T cells, or PBMCs supplied cDNA or gDNA.

Under the authors' procedure: Amplification of reference gene primers provided the estimated nucleated cell counts. The protocol was immunoSEQ multiplex PCR, while the TCRdb copy is restricted to in-frame clones and leaves out a portion. V, J and clone size are taken as reported in that table, and D and trimming were inferred from the DNA itself. The sample records more than 150,000 clones, more than 80% being singletons. This clonotype was sampled from a human donor in a cohort sampled during active COVID-19. Input material: peripheral blood.

For the CDR3, the DNA is TGTGCCAGCAGCTCTGTCCACAGGGAGAGAGGCTACTTC. As protein: CASSSVHRERGYF. The chain has TRBV5-5 and TRBJ2-7; perhaps TRBD1 as D (6 bases). CDR1 is SGHKS and CDR2 is YYEKEE in the germline V gene (reference sequence). The CDR3 covers 13 residues. V was pared by 3 bases and J by 13 bases, with 20 bases between.